Here is one TCR beta chain with its context. Other DNA sequences in the sample encode the same CDR3. Germline V gene data show CDR1 as MNHEY and CDR2 as SVGAGI. The CDR3 loop spans 13 amino acids. The V end was cut by 6 bases, the J end by 0 bases, with 9 bases between. The sample belongs to a study of PD-1 blockade in classical Hodgkin lymphoma. All trial patients relapsed after autologous stem cell transplantation. The repertoire was sequenced with immunoSEQ multiplex PCR; TCRdb's copy has only in-frame clones and lacks some. The profile shows 30,000 to 40,000 clones, roughly four fifths of them singletons.

This TCR came from a human donor with classical Hodgkin lymphoma. The rearrangement links TRBV6-5 to TRBJ2-7; D call uncertain. The sample consisted of peripheral blood mononuclear cells (PBMCs), taken at baseline. In nucleotides, the CDR3 is TGTGCCAGCAGGGGTGGAGACTCCTACGAGCAGTACTTC. This translates into CASRGGDSYEQYF.